One and the same sample provided the 16 T cell receptor beta chains below, sequenced in a study of blood T cell repertoires in COVID-19. Repertoires were generated with immunoSEQ multiplex PCR, while TCRdb's copy carries only in-frame clones and drops some. Of 150,000 to 250,000 clones listed, more than 65% are singletons. Source material: PBMCs or T cells enriched from blood (not recorded which). The receptors were gathered from a man aged 35 to 55 who had recovered from COVID-19.

The V call is TRBV6-6, the J call TRBJ1-1; D perhaps matches TRBD1 (5 bases). V was clipped by 4 bases and J by 6 bases, with 12 bases between them. Germline CDR1 MNHNY, CDR2 SVGAGI (reference sequence). The CDR3 has 13 amino acids. The chain's CDR3 is CASSSAGKAEAFF. The CDR3 DNA reads TGTGCCAGCAGTTCAGCAGGGAAGGCTGAAGCTTTCTTT.

The genes are TRBV14 and TRBJ1-2; 11 nucleotides match TRBD1. Losses at the gene ends were 0 bases for V and 3 bases for J; bases not matched to a gene: 6. Germline CDR1 SGHDN, CDR2 FVKESK. This CDR3 has 17 amino acids. CDR3 protein: CASSQDPWDRGDYGYTF. In nucleotides, the CDR3 is TGTGCCAGCAGCCAAGATCCCTGGGACAGGGGGGACTATGGCTACACCTTC.

This clone was observed a few times. CDR3 sequence reads: CASSRTYEQYF. The CDR3 DNA reads as TGTGCCAGCAGCCGTACCTACGAGCAGTACTTC. The chain couples TRBV12-3 or TRBV12-4 to TRBJ2-7, with D uncertain. The CDR3 has 11 residues. Trimming removed 6 bases from V and 2 bases from J, with 5 bases in between.

The chain carries TRBV5-1 and TRBJ2-3; 8 nucleotides match TRBD1. Germline-derived CDR1 and CDR2 are SGHRS and YFSETQ. This CDR3 is built from 15 residues. The trim removed 3 bases at V and 3 bases at J, leaving 6 bases unmatched. The CDR3 protein is CASSSGGLGTDTQYF. The DNA for the CDR3 is TGCGCCAGCAGCTCAGGGGGCCTTGGGACAGATACGCAGTATTTT.

This clone appeared once. V and J are TRBV4-2 and TRBJ1-2; D gene ambiguous. Between the trimmed V and J ends, which lost 1 base and 8 bases, there was a span of 11 bases. The length of the CDR3 is 13 residues. Looked up from germline, CDR1 is LGHNA and CDR2 is YNFKEQ. The CDR3 loop is CASSQGTRGGYTF. CDR3 coding DNA: TGTGCCAGCAGCCAAGGAACTCGGGGAGGCTACACCTTC.

The V and J genes are TRBV19 and TRBJ1-2; 8 nucleotides align to TRBD1. Germline CDR1 reads LNHDA; CDR2 reads SQIVND (reference sequence). V was clipped by 7 bases and J by 6 bases; unmatched bases: 10. The CDR3 covers 14 residues. Here the CDR3 reads CASIDRTGTDGYTF. Written as DNA, the CDR3 is TGTGCCAGTATAGACCGGACAGGGACGGATGGCTACACCTTC.

The chain is built from TRBV5-1 and TRBJ2-7, with 11 bases identical to TRBD1. V lost 3 bases to trimming and J lost 6 bases; unmatched junction nucleotides: 5. This CDR3 comprises 14 residues. Germline V gene lookup returns CDR1 SGHRS and CDR2 YFSETQ. The CDR3 here is CASSWGQGGSEQYF. The CDR3 DNA reads TGCGCCAGCAGCTGGGGACAGGGGGGTTCCGAGCAGTACTTC.

The CDR3 nucleotides read TGCGCCAGCAGCGCCGACAGCTCCTATGGCTACACCTTC. Translation: CASSADSSYGYTF. The V call is TRBV5-1, the J call TRBJ1-2, with TRBD1 as a possible D gene (5 bases). Per the germline V gene, CDR1 is SGHRS and CDR2 is YFSETQ. The CDR3 consists of 13 residues. Trimming left V 4 bases short and J 4 bases short, with 11 bases between.

This clone appeared once. The V gene is TRBV12-3 or TRBV12-4, the J gene TRBJ1-1; TRBD1 is a possible D gene (6 bases). Trimming removed 2 bases from V and 6 bases from J, with 10 bases in between. The CDR3 is made up of 13 amino acids. CDR3 protein: CASSLQGRAEAFF. DNA for the CDR3: TGTGCCAGCAGTTTACAGGGGAGGGCTGAAGCTTTCTTT.

The V and J genes are TRBV6-1 and TRBJ1-1, with D perhaps TRBD1 (5 bases). The germline CDR1 and CDR2 sequences are MNHNS and SASEGT. The CDR3 runs to 14 residues. V dropped 3 bases and J dropped 4 bases, with 12 bases sitting between them. In DNA form, the CDR3 reads TGTGCCAGCAGTGACGGCAGGGAGGGCACTGAAGCTTTCTTT. Translated, it gives CASSDGREGTEAFF.

This clone was counted between two and nine times. The rearrangement joins TRBV11-2 to TRBJ1-6, with D possibly matching TRBD1 (6 bases). V was trimmed by 8 bases and J by 0 bases, leaving 11 bases between them. CDR3 size: 15 residues. In germline, CDR1 is SGHAT, CDR2 FQNNGV. The CDR3 DNA is TGTGCCAGCGGGGGGGCTGGCTCCTATAATTCACCCCTCCACTTT. Protein sequence: CASGGAGSYNSPLHF.

The chain uses TRBV19 and TRBJ1-2, with 8 bases aligning to TRBD1. The CDR3 has 15 amino acids. V shed 3 bases, J shed 6 bases, and the junction held 9 bases outside the gene matches. CDR1 is LNHDA and CDR2 is SQIVND in the germline V gene (reference sequence). CDR3 bases: TGTGCCAGTAGTATCCCGACAGGGGTTATGGATGGCTACACCTTC. The encoded protein is CASSIPTGVMDGYTF.

The chain couples TRBV4-1 to TRBJ1-2; 9 bases line up with TRBD1. The CDR3 spans 15 residues. Germline CDR1 is MGHRA and CDR2 is YSYEKL. V lost 4 bases to trimming and J lost 4 bases; unmatched junction nucleotides: 7. CDR3 nucleotides: TGCGCCAGCAGCCTAATACCGGACAGGGGCTATGGCTACACCTTC. Translated: CASSLIPDRGYGYTF.

V gene TRBV4-3 combines with J gene TRBJ1-1; 9 bases are a match to TRBD1. CDR3 size: 15 residues. V trimming: 4 bases; J trimming: 2 bases; junction bases outside the gene matches: 5. Germline values: CDR1 LGHNA, CDR2 YSLEER. The CDR3 sequence is CASSPNTGGNTEAFF. Written as DNA, the CDR3 is TGCGCCAGCAGCCCTAATACAGGGGGCAACACTGAAGCTTTCTTT.

The chain joins TRBV25-1 to TRBJ2-1, with D perhaps matching TRBD1 (5 bases). The CDR3 spans 15 residues. The germline gives CDR1 MGHDK, CDR2 SYGVNS. The ends were cut back, 4 bases at V and 0 bases at J, with 10 bases in the middle. The CDR3 DNA reads TGTGCCAGCAGTGCCGACAGCCGCTCCTACAATGAGCAGTTCTTC. Amino acid sequence: CASSADSRSYNEQFF.

The rearrangement uses TRBV27 and TRBJ1-1, with TRBD1 as a possible D gene (6 bases). Trimming pared 3 bases from V and 1 base from J, leaving 12 bases between. Germline CDR1 and CDR2: MNHEY and SMNVEV (reference sequence). The CDR3 extends over 15 amino acids. The CDR3 region has the DNA TGTGCCAGCAGTTTGGATGAAGGGGGGAACACTGAAGCTTTCTTT. This sequence encodes CASSLDEGGNTEAFF.